One sample yielded the 9 T cell receptor beta chains listed below, sequenced in a study of cytomegalovirus exposure and HLA in healthy donors. PCR amplification relied on 60 Vbeta primers (plus 13 Jbeta primers). Profiling relied on immunoSEQ multiplex PCR, and the TCRdb table lists in-frame clones only, not all of them. The sample table includes under 90,000 clones. The source material was PBMCs. The receptors here all came from a man in his fifties in good health and CMV-seropositive.

The J gene is TRBJ2-2, the V gene TRBV6-1; D not certain. Trimming removed 7 bases from V and 5 bases from J, with 5 bases in between. CDR3 length equals 11 residues. The V gene's germline CDR1 is MNHNS and CDR2 SASEGT. CDR3 sequence (DNA): TGTGCCAGCACTAGGACCGGGGAGCTGTTTTTT. Protein product: CASTRTGELFF.

The chain recombines TRBV6-5 with TRBJ1-5; TRBD1 aligns across 10 bases. CDR3 length equals 15 residues. The germline gives CDR1 MNHEY, CDR2 SVGAGI. Trimming cost V 4 bases and J 7 bases; bases outside gene matches: 7. The CDR3 DNA is TGTGCCAGCAGTTCCGGGACAGGGGACGGCCAGCCCCAGCATTTT. It specifies CASSSGTGDGQPQHF.

The chain links TRBV18 to TRBJ1-5, with 7 positions matching TRBD1. Germline CDR1 and CDR2: KGHSH and LQKENI. J lost 7 bases, V lost 6 bases, and 12 bases had no gene match. The CDR3 has 15 amino acids. CDR3 DNA: TGTGCCAGCTCCCTCGGACAGGTCGAGGGGCAGCCCCAGCATTTT. Encoded protein: CASSLGQVEGQPQHF.

The chain has TRBV5-1 and TRBJ1-1; 8 positions agree with TRBD1. CDR3 length equals 15 residues. The trim removed 4 bases at V and 0 bases at J, leaving 5 bases unmatched. Germline values: CDR1 SGHRS, CDR2 YFSETQ. The CDR3, as DNA: TGCGCCAGCAGCGGGGGGACAGGCATGAACACTGAAGCTTTCTTT. Its protein is CASSGGTGMNTEAFF.

In nucleotides, the CDR3 is TGTGCCAGCAGCCCCGGGACAGGATGGGCTGAGGTAAGGGAGCAGTACGTC. Its translation is CASSPGTGWAEVREQYV. The chain is built from TRBV6-4 and TRBJ2-7; TRBD1 agrees at 8 bases. Germline CDR1 reads MRHNA; CDR2 reads SNTAGT. V lost 6 bases, J lost 7 bases, and 20 bases stayed unmatched. The CDR3 extends over 17 amino acids.

About this clone: Mismatch with germline at one junction end may stem from a read error. The chain couples TRBV6-1 to TRBJ1-5; 8 bases align to TRBD1. The CDR3 has 14 amino acids. Germline lookup yields CDR1 MNHNS and CDR2 SASEGT. CDR3 DNA: TGTGCCAGCAGTGTCCGACAGGGGAATCAACCCCAGCATTTT. Amino acid sequence: CASSVRQGNQPQHF.

The chain combines TRBV5-1 with TRBJ2-6; 7 bases are a match to TRBD1. Germline CDR1 reads SGHRS; CDR2 reads YFSETQ. With 5 bases clipped from V and 4 bases from J, the junction kept 6 bases outside the gene matches. The CDR3 is 15 residues long. CDR3 DNA: TGCGCCAGCAGATTCACAGGGGCCGGGGCCAACGTCCTGACTTTC. Protein product: CASRFTGAGANVLTF. Combining the CDR3 with reference TRBV5-1 and TRBJ2-6 gives the whole variable domain KAGVTQTPRYLIKTRGQQVTLSCSPISGHRSVSWYQQTPGQGLQFLFEYFSETQRNKGNFPGRFSGRQFSNSRSEMNVSTLELGDSALYLCASRFTGAGANVLTFGAGSRLTVL.

This sequence joins TRBV27 and TRBJ1-1; a weak D match, TRBD1 (6 bases). Germline V lookup: CDR1 MNHEY, CDR2 SMNVEV (reference sequence). Deletions cut 6 bases from V and 4 bases from J, with 12 bases between. CDR3 size: 13 residues. The chain's CDR3 is CASSPRDITEAFF. DNA for the CDR3: TGTGCCAGCAGCCCCCGGGACATCACTGAAGCTTTCTTT.

V and J are TRBV6-5 and TRBJ1-3; D unclear. The CDR3 runs 15 residues. V lost 2 bases and J 2 bases, leaving 10 bases between the germline ends. Germline CDR1 is MNHEY and CDR2 is SVGAGI. CDR3 DNA sequence: TGTGCCAGCAGTTACGAGCCGTTCACTGGAAACACCATATATTTT. Residues: CASSYEPFTGNTIYF.